One and the same sample provided the 7 T cell receptor beta chains below, sequenced in a study of T-cell memory formation after mild COVID-19. TCRdb fed the 5' RACE reads into MiXCR, producing one record per CDR3 protein. The sample lists about 110,000 distinct CDR3 sequences; over 15% were seen once. Specimen: PBMCs or a T cell subset sorted from them (not recorded which). These receptors were obtained from an adult woman who had mild COVID-19 (a few samples of this study predate the infection). Cell type and time point are not known.

The chain couples TRBV15 to TRBJ1-5; the match to TRBD1 covers 7 bases. V trimming: 0 bases; J trimming: 7 bases; junction bases outside the gene matches: 6. The CDR3 consists of 15 residues. The germline gives CDR1 LNHNV, CDR2 YYDKDF (reference sequence). The CDR3 nucleotides read TGTGCCACCAGCAGAGACAGGGGGGAACGACAGCCCCAGCATTTT. It is translated as CATSRDRGERQPQHF. Full variable domain (missing parts from reference TRBV15 and TRBJ1-5): DAMVIQNPRYQVTQFGKPVTLSCSQTLNHNVMYWYQQKSSQAPKLLFHYYDKDFNNEADTPDNFQSRRPNTSFCFLDIRSPGLGDTAMYLCATSRDRGERQPQHFGDGTRLSIL.

This clonotype was counted a few times. V and J are TRBV9 and TRBJ1-2; a possible D gene is TRBD1 (6 bases). In germline, CDR1 is SGDLS, CDR2 YYNGEE. Trimming removed 4 bases at V and 7 bases at J, with 11 bases between. CDR3 length equals 12 residues. This CDR3 is CASSSGAGGYTF. The CDR3 nucleotides read TGTGCCAGCAGCTCAGGGGCAGGTGGCTACACCTTC.

This clonotype was detected only a few times. This CDR3 is CATSSLGFEQFF. The DNA of the CDR3 is TGTGCCACCAGCAGTTTGGGGTTTGAGCAGTTCTTC. The chain combines TRBV15 with TRBJ2-1; D is ambiguous. The ends were cut back, 3 bases at V and 9 bases at J, with 9 bases in the middle. This CDR3 region has 12 residues. Germline assignment: CDR1 LNHNV and CDR2 YYDKDF (reference sequence).

The genes are TRBV25-1 and TRBJ2-1; tentative D call: TRBD2 (6 bases). Per germline, CDR1 MGHDK and CDR2 SYGVNS. This CDR3 spans 15 amino acids. Trimming removed 4 bases at V and 2 bases at J, with 12 bases between. This CDR3 is CASSGRDFPYNEQFF. The CDR3 coding sequence is TGTGCCAGCAGTGGCCGGGACTTCCCCTACAATGAGCAGTTCTTC.

The chain carries TRBV9 and TRBJ1-1; TRBD1 is a possible D gene (6 bases). V lost 4 bases, J lost 6 bases, and 16 bases lay in between. The germline gives CDR1 SGDLS, CDR2 YYNGEE. There are 14 residues in the CDR3. This CDR3 reads CASSPRGGIPEAFF. The DNA for the CDR3 is TGTGCCAGCAGCCCCCGAGGGGGTATTCCTGAAGCTTTCTTT.

There are many counts of this clonotype. The gene calls are TRBV6-4 and TRBJ2-2; D is uncertain. The CDR3 loop spans 13 amino acids. V lost 3 bases to trimming and J lost 4 bases, with 6 bases between them. Germline values: CDR1 MRHNA, CDR2 SNTAGT. CDR3 amino acids: CASSDGPTGELFF. The CDR3, as DNA: TGTGCCAGCAGTGATGGGCCCACCGGGGAGCTGTTTTTT.

This clonotype was detected ten times or more. The V and J genes are TRBV12-3 or TRBV12-4 and TRBJ2-1, with 12 bases aligning to TRBD2. Germline trimming cut 6 bases from V and 7 bases from J; bases unmatched to any gene: 4. The CDR3 length is 14 residues. This chain's CDR3 is CASRLAGGQNEQFF. The CDR3 DNA reads TGTGCCAGCAGACTAGCGGGAGGTCAAAATGAGCAGTTCTTC.